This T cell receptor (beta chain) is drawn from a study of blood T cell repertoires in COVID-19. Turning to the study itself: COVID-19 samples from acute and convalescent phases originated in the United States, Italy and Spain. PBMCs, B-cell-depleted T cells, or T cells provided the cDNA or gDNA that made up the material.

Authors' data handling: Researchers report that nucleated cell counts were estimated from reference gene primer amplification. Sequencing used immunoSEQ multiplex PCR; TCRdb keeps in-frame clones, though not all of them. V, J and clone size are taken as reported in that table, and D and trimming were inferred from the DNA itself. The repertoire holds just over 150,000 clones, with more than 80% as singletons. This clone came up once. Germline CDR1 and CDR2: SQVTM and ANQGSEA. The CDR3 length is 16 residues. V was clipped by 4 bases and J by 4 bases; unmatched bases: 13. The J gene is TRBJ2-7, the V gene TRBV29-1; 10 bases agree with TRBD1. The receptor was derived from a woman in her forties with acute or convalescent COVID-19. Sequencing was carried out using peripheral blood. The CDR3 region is CSVAPTGTGDFYEQYF. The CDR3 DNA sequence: TGCAGCGTTGCCCCCACCGGGACAGGGGACTTTTACGAGCAGTACTTC.